What follows are 22 T cell receptor beta chains derived from one specimen sequenced in a study of cytomegalovirus exposure and HLA in healthy donors. The PCR was carried out with 60 Vbeta primers and 13 Jbeta primers. TCRdb keeps only in-frame clones here, not all; method: immunoSEQ multiplex PCR. Among about 200,000 clones, about 79% were seen once, and the ten largest hold around 1.8%. Sequenced material: PBMCs. All receptors derive from a man between 18 and 35 years old in good health and CMV-seronegative.

V and J are TRBV5-6 and TRBJ2-7; 7 positions agree with TRBD2. The CDR3 consists of 15 residues. The germline CDR1 and CDR2 sequences are SGHDT and YYEEEE. The ends lost 5 bases at V and 3 bases at J; junction bases unmatched: 11. The CDR3 bases are TGTGCCAGCAGAAACTCGGCTAGCGGTTTCTACGAGCAGTACTTC. Translation gives CASRNSASGFYEQYF.

This rearrangement joins TRBV12-5 to TRBJ2-5; TRBD2 might be the D (5 bases). The CDR3 covers 13 residues. Germline V CDR1 and CDR2: LGHNT, FRNRAP. V lost 6 bases to trimming and J lost 2 bases, with 10 bases between them. The CDR3 DNA reads TGTGCTAGTGGCCAGCGGATACAAGAGACCCAGTACTTC. This codes for CASGQRIQETQYF.

V is TRBV4-2 and J is TRBJ2-6; maybe TRBD1 (6 bases). V was cut by 5 bases and J by 1 base, with 12 bases left in between. CDR3 length: 16 amino acids. CDR1 LGHNA and CDR2 YNFKEQ come from the germline V gene. CDR3 coding DNA: TGTGCCAGCAGCGGAAGCAGGGGTTCTGGGGCCAACGTCCTGACTTTC. Its protein is CASSGSRGSGANVLTF.

The chain uses TRBV28 and TRBJ2-6; no firm D call. This CDR3 contains 16 residues. V was pared by 8 bases and J by 2 bases, with 16 bases between. The germline V gene encodes CDR1 MDHEN and CDR2 SYDVKM. The CDR3 coding sequence is TGTGCCAGCGGCCTCCCCTCAGGCGCTGGGGCCAACGTCCTGACTTTC. This gives the protein CASGLPSGAGANVLTF. Drawing the rest from reference TRBV28 and TRBJ2-6, the complete variable domain is DVKVTQSSRYLVKRTGEKVFLECVQDMDHENMFWYRQDPGLGLRLIYFSYDVKMKEKGDIPEGYSVSREKKERFSLILESASTNQTSMYLCASGLPSGAGANVLTFGAGSRLTVL.

V gene TRBV28 combines with J gene TRBJ2-3; 11 bases agree with TRBD2. This CDR3 is built from 19 residues. Germline CDR1 and CDR2: MDHEN and SYDVKM. The junction had 12 bases not matched to a gene; V was cut back by 1 base and J by 3 bases. CDR3 DNA sequence: TGTGCCAGCAGTTTATTCACTAGCGGGAGAGGTTCTAAGACAGATACGCAGTATTTT. Its translation is CASSLFTSGRGSKTDTQYF.

This clone was picked up many times. The chain couples TRBV30 to TRBJ1-1; no clear D. This CDR3 contains 13 residues. V was trimmed by 5 bases and J by 0 bases, leaving 10 bases between them. Germline V CDR1 and CDR2: GTSNPN, SVGIG (reference sequence). CDR3 residues: CAWAEQLNTEAFF. Here the CDR3 DNA reads TGTGCCTGGGCCGAACAGTTGAACACTGAAGCTTTCTTT.

The chain couples TRBV7-9 to TRBJ2-7, with unresolved D. The V end lost 0 bases, the J end lost 2 bases, and 11 bases lay between the germline ends. The V gene's germline CDR1 is SEHNR and CDR2 FQNEAQ (reference sequence). The CDR3 is made up of 15 amino acids. Here the CDR3 DNA reads TGTGCCAGCAGCTTAGCAGGCCAGCGACCCTACGAGCAGTACTTC. It translates to CASSLAGQRPYEQYF.

This sequence joins TRBV5-6 and TRBJ1-1; 9 bases agree with TRBD1. Germline V CDR1 and CDR2: SGHDT, YYEEEE. The CDR3 has 15 amino acids. Unmatched junction bases numbered 5, after V lost 0 bases and J lost 5 bases. The CDR3 protein is CASSLAATGGTEAFF. CDR3 DNA sequence: TGTGCCAGCAGCTTGGCGGCGACAGGGGGGACTGAAGCTTTCTTT.

The V and J genes are TRBV6-5 and TRBJ2-7, with a tentative D call TRBD1 (5 bases). V shed 8 bases and J shed 6 bases, with 14 bases lying between them. Looked up from germline, CDR1 is MNHEY and CDR2 is SVGAGI. The CDR3 is 12 amino acids. This CDR3 is CASRGRTPEQYF. As DNA, the CDR3 is TGTGCCAGCCGAGGTAGGACACCCGAGCAGTACTTC.

The V and J genes are TRBV5-1 and TRBJ2-5, with 12 bases matching TRBD1. The J call is in doubt because the DNA end fits TRBJ2-7 better. Per germline, CDR1 SGHRS and CDR2 YFSETQ. The CDR3 contains 15 residues. The CDR3 DNA is TGCGCCAGCAGATCGGGACAGGGGGCTTTTTACGAGCAGTACTTC. Translation gives CASRSGQGAFYEQYF.

The chain couples TRBV19 to TRBJ2-1; D remains unclear. The CDR3 is 14 residues long. Germline V CDR1 and CDR2: LNHDA, SQIVND (reference sequence). V was cut by 4 bases and J by 4 bases, with 11 bases left in between. CDR3 bases: TGTGCCAGTAGTACAGGAATACTTTACAATGAGCAGTTCTTC. This gives the protein CASSTGILYNEQFF.

The chain combines TRBV19 with TRBJ1-4; 9 nucleotides match TRBD1. Germline CDR1 LNHDA, CDR2 SQIVND (reference sequence). The V gene end was trimmed by 4 bases and the J gene end by 1 base; junction bases not matched to a gene: 4. The CDR3 loop spans 16 amino acids. The CDR3 coding sequence is TGTGCCAGTAGTAAGGGACAGGGCCAAACTAATGAAAAACTGTTTTTT. Protein sequence: CASSKGQGQTNEKLFF.

The chain combines TRBV18 with TRBJ1-1, with D possibly TRBD1 on 6 matching bases. Trimming took off 2 bases at V and 3 bases at J, with 10 bases between the two ends. The CDR3 has 14 residues. Germline lookup yields CDR1 KGHSH and CDR2 LQKENI. CDR3 in amino acids: CASSPIWGHTEAFF. Here the CDR3 DNA reads TGTGCCAGCTCACCAATCTGGGGGCACACTGAAGCTTTCTTT.

The rearrangement uses TRBV19 and TRBJ1-4; 8 bases align to TRBD1. After removal of 4 bases from V and 7 bases from J, the junction contained 5 bases not matched to a gene. The CDR3 is 14 amino acids. Germline CDR1 is LNHDA and CDR2 is SQIVND (reference sequence). CDR3 loop: CASSTDRESEKLFF. CDR3 DNA: TGTGCCAGTAGTACGGACAGGGAAAGTGAAAAACTGTTTTTT.

The chain combines TRBV11-3 with TRBJ2-3, with no clear D. The CDR3 has 14 residues. The germline V gene has CDR1 SGHNT and CDR2 YENEEA. Trimming took off 5 bases at V and 2 bases at J, with 11 bases between the two ends. CDR3 residues: CASSLLGDTDTQYF. The CDR3 region has the DNA TGTGCCAGCAGCCTACTTGGAGACACAGATACGCAGTATTTT.

Worth noting for this clone: Other DNA sequences from this sample encode an identical CDR3 as well. The rearrangement uses TRBV7-2 and TRBJ2-7; D unclear. This CDR3 contains 12 residues. Trimming pared 3 bases from V and 0 bases from J, leaving 3 bases between. The germline V gene encodes CDR1 SGHTA and CDR2 FQGNSA. As DNA, the CDR3 is TGTGCCAGCAGCTTGAGCTCCTACGAGCAGTACTTC. Its protein product is CASSLSSYEQYF. Complete variable domain (other parts from reference TRBV7-2 and TRBJ2-7): GAGVSQSPSNKVTEKGKDVELRCDPISGHTALYWYRQSLGQGLEFLIYFQGNSAPDKSGLPSDRFSAERTGGSVSTLTIQRTQQEDSAVYLCASSLSSYEQYFGPGTRLTVT.

This clone has only one observation. The rearrangement links TRBV7-8 to TRBJ2-6; weak D call: TRBD2 (7 bases). The CDR3 sequence is 15 residues long. Trimming removed 3 bases from V and 4 bases from J, with 10 bases in between. In germline, CDR1 is SGHVS, CDR2 FQNEAQ. CDR3 bases: TGTGCCAGCAGCTTGGGGGGGCTAGGGGCCAACGTCCTGACTTTC. Translation: CASSLGGLGANVLTF.

This clone showed up just a few times. The gene calls are TRBV10-3 and TRBJ2-1; 11 bases match TRBD1. This CDR3 region has 15 residues. J was trimmed by 7 bases and V by 10 bases; bases with no gene match: 12. Germline CDR1 and CDR2: ENHRY and SYGVKD. CDR3 sequence reads: CATSVGDRGSNEQFF. The CDR3 DNA sequence: TGTGCCACCTCGGTCGGGGACAGGGGGAGTAATGAGCAGTTCTTC.

The chain uses TRBV2 and TRBJ2-1, with 7 positions matching TRBD2. Unmatched junction bases numbered 12, after V lost 7 bases and J lost 3 bases. There are 16 residues in the CDR3. CDR1 SNHLY and CDR2 FYNNEI come from the germline V gene. CDR3 sequence: CASTLPGGGLYNEQFF. In DNA form, the CDR3 reads TGTGCCAGCACTCTCCCTGGGGGGGGTCTCTACAATGAGCAGTTCTTC.

This chain connects TRBV7-2 to TRBJ1-3; TRBD2 matches 9 bases. The J call may be wrong; the DNA end is better matched by TRBJ2-2. Per germline, CDR1 SGHTA and CDR2 FQGNSA. This CDR3 region has 15 residues. In DNA form, the CDR3 reads TGTGCCAGCACCGCACTAGCGGGGAACACCGGGGAGCTGTTTTTT. It specifies CASTALAGNTGELFF.

The genes are TRBV6-5 and TRBJ2-5; D gene uncertain. The J call may be mistaken, given a closer DNA end match to TRBJ2-7. This CDR3 contains 12 residues. CDR1 is MNHEY and CDR2 is SVGAGI in the germline V gene. CDR3 in DNA: TGTGCCAGCAGCACCTCTGAGAACGAGCAGTACTTC. It codes for CASSTSENEQYF.

The chain carries TRBV7-2 and TRBJ1-6, with D perhaps matching TRBD1 (5 bases). V lost 3 bases and J lost 6, with 12 bases in between. There are 15 residues in the CDR3. CDR1 and CDR2 (germline): SGHTA, FQGNSA. In nucleotides, the CDR3 is TGTGCCAGCAGCTTTCAATCAGGGTCTAATTCACCCCTCCACTTT. Translating gives CASSFQSGSNSPLHF.